This paragraph covers one T cell receptor (beta chain) sequence. Its antigen is unknown. Base qualities are not recorded, but no much larger clone differs from it by a single base. The library relied on the immunoSEQ multiplex PCR assay. For the multiplex PCR, a mixture combining 60 forward primers for TCR Vbeta segments and 13 reverse primers for TCR Jbeta segments was used. The CDR3 region of rearranged TCR beta genes was amplified from genomic DNA with a multiplex PCR assay. On the Illumina HiSeq System, the amplified TCR beta libraries were sequenced as 87-base-pair reads. The authors' analysis ran thus. A later analysis tallied around 80 million unique TCR beta chains across the 550 to 850 repertoires, and around 9.9 million of those chains were shared by two or more donors. Raw reads were error-corrected and collapsed into unique sequences with a nearest-neighbor algorithm that merged closely related sequences to remove PCR and sequencing errors. CDR3 sequences were aligned to IMGT reference sequences to assign V, D and J gene segments. For a sequence to be retained, at least a six-nucleotide match to both a V gene segment and a J gene segment was required. Rearrangements were classified as productive when the CDR3 lacked stop codons and remained in frame with V and J, and all other rearrangements were classified as non-productive. CDR3 was defined according to IMGT convention as the region running from the second conserved V-encoded cysteine to the conserved J-encoded phenylalanine. Sequences without an unambiguous match to a single V gene segment were excluded from the earlier analysis of approximately 560 of the donors. An earlier analysis of a few hundred of the donors classified V segments as functional when productive rearrangements were above 56.7% and as segregating when the standard deviation between donors was above 5%. A statistical classification framework was developed to diagnose cytomegalovirus status using the catalog of TCR beta chain sequences. V and J gene assignment, in a later analysis, came from comparing TCR nucleotide sequences with IMGT/GENE-DB human TR gene sequences. In a later analysis, CDR3 sequences and most-parsimonious VDJ recombination scenarios were assigned using the TCRdist pipeline. A later analysis defined each TCR beta chain by its CDR3 amino acid sequence plus V-gene family, and excluded reads lacking a unique V-gene family. As a way to deal with suspected cross-contamination and a sequencing artifact, a later analysis dropped approximately 590 nucleotide sequences that were highly shared and had low generation probability. In a later analysis, a clonal expansion index for each public chain was calculated from normalized within-repertoire ranks of inferred template counts. In a later analysis, generation probabilities were computed using a VDJ recombination model fitted to out-of-frame rearrangements, and the results were checked against IGoR. In a later analysis, TCR-TCR, TCR-HLA and TCR-CMV co-occurrence was scored with hypergeometric tests, and a repertoire-size bias correction was applied to TCR pairs. In a later analysis, false discovery rates were estimated by permuting HLA or CMV assignments 20 times. A later analysis grouped co-occurring TCRs with DBSCAN, adding TCRdist sequence similarity when clustering within HLA-allele-positive subsets. Co-occurrence clustering excluded repertoires with fewer than 30,000 or more than 120,000 public chains, plus five with anomalous nucleotide sharing. Imported from immuneACCESS, the table was reduced by TCRdb to in-frame sequences with V and J called. These copies leave out some clones; in studies compared against another copy, an unresolved V gene accounts for under half, and the cause of the remainder is not known. D and trimming were read from the DNA, whereas the V and J calls and clone size are those reported in that table. This sample gives 150,000 to 160,000 clones in total; approximately 74% of them show up just once. Together, the top ten hold approximately 2.3% of the sample.

The data derive from a study of cytomegalovirus exposure and HLA in healthy donors (dated by TCRdb to the late 2010s). Study-wide context: In an earlier analysis of under 750 of the donors, 250 to 350 Gb of sequence data and 120 million or so unique TCR beta sequences from about 180 million T cells were reported. Roughly 300 gigabases of sequencing data and approximately 80 million unique TCR sequences were included in an early release covering roughly 700 HLA-typed donors. The genetic ancestry cluster associated with self-reported Caucasian donors included 80% to 90% of the roughly 400 genotyped donors. The study aimed to test whether cataloging public T cell receptors could reveal signatures of past pathogen exposure. The study profiled the T cell repertoires of under 850 subjects by immunosequencing and related them to cytomegalovirus serostatus. In addition to the first cohort of roughly 700 subjects, a separate validation cohort of under 150 different subjects was used. To predict cytomegalovirus infection status, the study combined high-throughput TCR immunosequencing, statistical association of individual TCRs with disease status, and machine learning. To study patterns of TCR occurrence, a later analysis re-analyzed previously published TCR beta repertoires from 650 to 750 donors and added high-resolution HLA genotyping. Rather than drawing on any new phenotypic data, the later analysis identified candidate immune exposures from TCR beta sequences and the way those sequences occurred across donors. In an earlier analysis of 587 of the donors, high-throughput TCR beta sequencing was used to judge whether each TCR beta V gene segment behaved as functional or pseudogenic. Alongside the repertoire data, information on donor age, sex, ethnicity and CMV serostatus was compiled. In a later genetic analysis, genome-wide SNP genotypes for about 65% of the 666 donors were used, and that subset was treated as a discovery cohort. All discovery cohort repertoires had been generated using a single sequencing platform. HLA typing covered class I and class II loci at four-digit resolution. The number of typed donors differed by locus: roughly 629-640 for A, B, C, DRB1 and DQB1; approximately 520 for DQA1; some 590 for DPA1; and roughly 450 for DPB1. A handful of DR-DQ haplotypes were treated as single units for association and clustering because of strong linkage in the cohort. Among a few hundred genotyped donors of the cohort, an average of roughly 240,000 unique TCR beta nucleotide sequences were sequenced per donor, roughly 20% of them non-productive. Summary of the overall study and its limitations: In this cohort, only TCR beta chains were sequenced, and detectable features were limited by the absence of alpha or paired-chain data. A later analysis associated 16,951 TCR beta sequences with specific HLA alleles at a false discovery rate of 0.05. Some IMGT-functional V segments, including TRBV6-2 and TRBV6-3, could not be told apart with the 87-base-pair reads, so those segments were excluded. Assigning TCR associations to individual alleles was difficult when HLA alleles, especially DR and DQ, strongly co-occurred. An association between a missense DCLRE1C variant and V-gene and J-gene trimming of TCR beta chains was found in a later genetic analysis and replicated in an independent cohort. Presence/absence analyses assumed roughly uniform sequencing depth across donors, an assumption that may not hold. In the study, roughly 160 TCR beta chains were listed as associated with cytomegalovirus. A further reported finding was that TCR beta sequences accurately predicted the HLA-A and HLA-B alleles for most subjects in the first cohort. A few of the identified cytomegalovirus-associated TCR beta chains were confirmed in vitro to be specific for cytomegalovirus antigens. The only immune exposure information available for the cohort was CMV serostatus. Most CMV-associated TCR beta chains appeared to be HLA-restricted in a later analysis, and the HLA associations seemed to be driven largely by CMV exposure. The earlier analysis of approximately 590 of the donors excluded approximately 15 rarely observed V segments, including chromosome 9 orphons, because counts were too low. Because some donors lacked HLA typing at each locus, the association tests relied only on the typed subset. According to a later analysis, parvovirus B19, influenza, CMV and Epstein-Barr virus appeared linked to several top co-occurrence clusters. Correlated functional status among segregating V segments might be attributable to linkage disequilibrium, but an unknown experimental factor could not be ruled out. An earlier analysis of 587 of the donors showed that most TCR beta V segments appeared in productive rearrangements either about 90% or about 30% of the time, which broadly matched IMGT annotations. The classifier was reported to diagnose cytomegalovirus status with high specificity and sensitivity in both the original cohort and the validation cohort. In a later analysis, the rate of TCR association differed among HLA loci, with DRB1 alleles having the most associated TCRs and HLA-C alleles having the fewest. The sequencing pipeline was judged likely to have produced a cluster of highly shared sequence variants as a technical artifact. Across donors, most TCR sequences were observed very rarely, whereas some public TCRs were present in many individuals. In a later analysis, HLA-associated TCR beta chains showed more clonal expansion and lower generation probabilities than non-associated chains that were equally common. A later genetic analysis reported fewer N-insertions in productive TCRs among donors in an Asian-associated ancestry cluster than the roughly 650-donor mean. It was suggested by the authors that the approach could potentially be generalized to other disease states and immunological phenotypes.

The cohort comprised some 680 healthy bone marrow donors. All cohort members were sampled while nominally healthy, although unrecorded immune exposures were likely present. The donor tested CMV seronegative, placing the donor among the 352 seronegative members of the cohort. A peripheral blood sample was provided by each donor, and peripheral blood mononuclear cells were used for TCR beta sequencing. Genomic DNA extraction from the blood cell samples was performed with the Qiagen DNeasy Blood Extraction Kit. In the germline V gene, CDR1 corresponds to LGHNA and CDR2 to YNFKEQ. The CDR3 sequence holds 17 residues, the cysteine and phenylalanine included. The CDR3 DNA has 51 bases and is translated from base 1. V has 2 bases trimmed and J has 6 bases trimmed; junction bases matching no gene number 12.

The sequenced sample consisted of PBMCs. This clonotype originated in a young man in good health and CMV-seronegative. This chain is built from TRBV4-2 and TRBJ2-1; 8 bases in the middle match TRBD1. CDR3 reads: CASSQSGQARLSNEQFF. The DNA is TGTGCCAGCAGCCAATCGGGACAGGCTAGACTCTCCAATGAGCAGTTCTTC.